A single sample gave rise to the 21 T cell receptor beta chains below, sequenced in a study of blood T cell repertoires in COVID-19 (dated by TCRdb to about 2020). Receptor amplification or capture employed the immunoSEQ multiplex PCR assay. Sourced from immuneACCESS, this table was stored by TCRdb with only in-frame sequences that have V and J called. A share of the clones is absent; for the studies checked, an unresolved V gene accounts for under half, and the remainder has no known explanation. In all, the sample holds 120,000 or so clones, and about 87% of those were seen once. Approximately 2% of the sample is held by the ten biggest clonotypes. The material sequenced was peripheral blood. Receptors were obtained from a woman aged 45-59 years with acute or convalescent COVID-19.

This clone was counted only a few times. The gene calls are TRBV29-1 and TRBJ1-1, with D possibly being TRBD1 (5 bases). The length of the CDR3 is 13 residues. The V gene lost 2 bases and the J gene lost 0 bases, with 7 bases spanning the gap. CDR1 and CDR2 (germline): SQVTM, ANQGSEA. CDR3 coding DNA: TGCAGCGTTGAAAGGACATTGAACACTGAAGCTTTCTTT. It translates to CSVERTLNTEAFF.

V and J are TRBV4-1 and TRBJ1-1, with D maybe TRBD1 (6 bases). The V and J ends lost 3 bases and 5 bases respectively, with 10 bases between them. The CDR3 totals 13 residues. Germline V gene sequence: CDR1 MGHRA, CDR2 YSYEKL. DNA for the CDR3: TGCGCCAGCAGCCAGGCAGGGGTGACTGAAGCTTTCTTT. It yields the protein CASSQAGVTEAFF.

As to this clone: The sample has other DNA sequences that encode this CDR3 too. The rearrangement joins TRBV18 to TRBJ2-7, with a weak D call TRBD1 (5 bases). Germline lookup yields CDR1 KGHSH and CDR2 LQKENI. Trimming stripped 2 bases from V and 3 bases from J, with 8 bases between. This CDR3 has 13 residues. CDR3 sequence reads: CASSPSTDYEQYF. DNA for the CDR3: TGTGCCAGCTCACCATCGACAGACTACGAGCAGTACTTC.

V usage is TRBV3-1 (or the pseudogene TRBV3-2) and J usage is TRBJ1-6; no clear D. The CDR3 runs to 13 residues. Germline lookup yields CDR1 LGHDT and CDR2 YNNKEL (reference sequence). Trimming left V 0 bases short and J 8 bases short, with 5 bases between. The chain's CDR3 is CASSQDADSPLHF. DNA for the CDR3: TGTGCCAGCAGCCAAGACGCGGATTCACCCCTCCACTTT.

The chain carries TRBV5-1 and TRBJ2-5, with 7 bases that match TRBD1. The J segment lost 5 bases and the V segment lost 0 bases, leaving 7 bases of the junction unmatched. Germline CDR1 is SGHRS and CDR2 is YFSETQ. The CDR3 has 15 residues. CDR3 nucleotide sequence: TGCGCCAGCAGCTTGGTTTACAGGGGAGAGGAGACCCAGTACTTC. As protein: CASSLVYRGEETQYF.

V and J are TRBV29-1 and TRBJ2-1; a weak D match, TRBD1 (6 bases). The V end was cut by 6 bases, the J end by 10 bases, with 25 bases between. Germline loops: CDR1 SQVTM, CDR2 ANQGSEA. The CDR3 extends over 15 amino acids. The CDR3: CSVNPTGVSVREQFF. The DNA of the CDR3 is TGCAGCGTGAATCCGACAGGAGTGTCGGTTCGGGAGCAGTTCTTC.

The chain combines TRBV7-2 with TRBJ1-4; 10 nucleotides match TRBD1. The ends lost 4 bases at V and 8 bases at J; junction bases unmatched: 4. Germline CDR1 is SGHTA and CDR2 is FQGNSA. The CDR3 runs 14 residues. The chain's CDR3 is CASSYGTGDEKLFF. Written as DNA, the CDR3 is TGTGCCAGCAGCTACGGGACAGGGGACGAAAAACTGTTTTTT.

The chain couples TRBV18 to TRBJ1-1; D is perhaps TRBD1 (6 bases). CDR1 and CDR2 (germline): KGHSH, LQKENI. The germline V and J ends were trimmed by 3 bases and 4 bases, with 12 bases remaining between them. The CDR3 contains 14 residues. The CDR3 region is CASSPGGGGTEAFF. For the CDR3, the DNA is TGTGCCAGCTCACCTGGGGGCGGTGGCACTGAAGCTTTCTTT.

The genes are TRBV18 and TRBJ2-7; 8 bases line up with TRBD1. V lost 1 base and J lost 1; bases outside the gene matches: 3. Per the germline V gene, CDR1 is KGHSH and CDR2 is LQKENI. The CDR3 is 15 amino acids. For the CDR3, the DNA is TGTGCCAGCTCACCACAGGGGACAGGATCCTACGAGCAGTACTTC. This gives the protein CASSPQGTGSYEQYF.

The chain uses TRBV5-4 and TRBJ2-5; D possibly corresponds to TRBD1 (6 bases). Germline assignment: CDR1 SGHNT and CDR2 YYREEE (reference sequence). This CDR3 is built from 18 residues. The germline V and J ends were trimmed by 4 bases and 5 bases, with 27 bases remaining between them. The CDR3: CASSARGSGANLRETQYF. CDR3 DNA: TGTGCCAGCAGCGCGAGGGGGTCAGGGGCCAATTTGAGGGAGACCCAGTACTTC.

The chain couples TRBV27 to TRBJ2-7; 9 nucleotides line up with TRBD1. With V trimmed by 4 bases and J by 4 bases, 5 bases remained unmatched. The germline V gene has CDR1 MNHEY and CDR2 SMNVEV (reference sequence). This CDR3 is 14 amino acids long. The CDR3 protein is CASSSGQGIYEQYF. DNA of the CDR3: TGTGCCAGCAGTTCTGGACAGGGGATTTACGAGCAGTACTTC.

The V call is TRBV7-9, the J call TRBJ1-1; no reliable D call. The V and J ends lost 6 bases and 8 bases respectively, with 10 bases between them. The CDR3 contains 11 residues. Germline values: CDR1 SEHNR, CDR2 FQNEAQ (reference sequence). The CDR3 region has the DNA TGTGCCAGCAGTGTAGCGGGGGAAGCTTTCTTT. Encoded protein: CASSVAGEAFF.

The CDR3 loop is CAISESRGSGANVLTF. The CDR3 region has the DNA TGTGCCATCAGTGAGTCTCGAGGGTCTGGGGCCAACGTCCTGACTTTC. The J gene is TRBJ2-6, the V gene TRBV10-3; possible D gene TRBD2, 5 bases. The CDR3 covers 16 residues. Germline CDR1 reads ENHRY; CDR2 reads SYGVKD. The V gene lost 0 bases and the J gene lost 1 base, with 7 bases spanning the gap.

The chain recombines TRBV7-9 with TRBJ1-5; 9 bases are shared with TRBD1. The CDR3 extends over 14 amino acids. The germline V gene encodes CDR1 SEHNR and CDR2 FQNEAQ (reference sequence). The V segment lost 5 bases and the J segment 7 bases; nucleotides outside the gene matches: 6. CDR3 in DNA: TGTGCCAGCAGCGAGGACAGGGGTGAACAGCCCCAGCATTTT. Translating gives CASSEDRGEQPQHF. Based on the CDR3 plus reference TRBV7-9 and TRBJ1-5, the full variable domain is DTGVSQNPRHKITKRGQNVTFRCDPISEHNRLYWYRQTLGQGPEFLTYFQNEAQLEKSRLLSDRFSAERPKGSFSTLEIQRTEQGDSAMYLCASSEDRGEQPQHFGDGTRLSIL.

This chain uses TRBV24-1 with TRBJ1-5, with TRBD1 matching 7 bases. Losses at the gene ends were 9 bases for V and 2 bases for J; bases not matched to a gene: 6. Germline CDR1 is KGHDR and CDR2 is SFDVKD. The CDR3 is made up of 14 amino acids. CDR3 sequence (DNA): TGTGCCACCTGCGACAGGGAGGGCAATCAGCCCCAGCATTTT. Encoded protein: CATCDREGNQPQHF.

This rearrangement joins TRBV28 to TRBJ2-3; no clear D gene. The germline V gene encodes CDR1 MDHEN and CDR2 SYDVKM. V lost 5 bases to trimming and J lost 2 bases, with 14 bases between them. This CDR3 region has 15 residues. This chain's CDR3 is CASSNPADTTDTQYF. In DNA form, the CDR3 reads TGTGCCAGCAGTAATCCAGCAGACACCACAGATACGCAGTATTTT.

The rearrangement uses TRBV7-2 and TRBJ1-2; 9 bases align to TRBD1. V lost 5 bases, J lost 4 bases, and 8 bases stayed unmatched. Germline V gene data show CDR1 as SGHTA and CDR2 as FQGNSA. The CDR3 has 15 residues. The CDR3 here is CASSLGTGQVYGYTF. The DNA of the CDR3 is TGTGCCAGCAGCCTAGGGACAGGGCAGGTCTATGGCTACACCTTC.

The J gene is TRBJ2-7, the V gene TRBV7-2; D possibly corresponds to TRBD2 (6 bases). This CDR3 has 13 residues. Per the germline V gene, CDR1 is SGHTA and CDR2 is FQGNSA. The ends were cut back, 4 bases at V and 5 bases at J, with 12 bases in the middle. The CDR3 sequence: CASSSAGRDEQYF. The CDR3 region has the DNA TGTGCCAGCAGCTCCGCGGGACGGGACGAGCAGTACTTC. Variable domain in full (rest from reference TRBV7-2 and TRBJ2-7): GAGVSQSPSNKVTEKGKDVELRCDPISGHTALYWYRQSLGQGLEFLIYFQGNSAPDKSGLPSDRFSAERTGGSVSTLTIQRTQQEDSAVYLCASSSAGRDEQYFGPGTRLTVT.

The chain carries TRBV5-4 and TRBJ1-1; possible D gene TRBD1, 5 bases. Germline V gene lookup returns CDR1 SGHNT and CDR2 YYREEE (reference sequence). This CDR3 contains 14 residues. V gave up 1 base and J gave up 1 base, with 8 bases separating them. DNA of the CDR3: TGTGCCAGCAGCTTGATAGGGGCGAACACTGAAGCTTTCTTT. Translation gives CASSLIGANTEAFF.

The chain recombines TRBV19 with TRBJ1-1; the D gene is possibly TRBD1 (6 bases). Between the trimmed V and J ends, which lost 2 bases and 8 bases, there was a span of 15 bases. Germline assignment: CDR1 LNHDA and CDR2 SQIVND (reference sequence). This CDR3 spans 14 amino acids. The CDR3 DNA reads TGTGCCAGTAGTATAACCTACTCCGGGACAGAAGCTTTCTTT. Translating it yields CASSITYSGTEAFF.

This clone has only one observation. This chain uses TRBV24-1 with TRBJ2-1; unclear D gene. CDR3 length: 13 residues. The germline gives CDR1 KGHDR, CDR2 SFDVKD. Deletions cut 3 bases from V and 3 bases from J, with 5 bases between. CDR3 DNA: TGTGCCACCAGTGATCGACACTACAATGAGCAGTTCTTC. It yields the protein CATSDRHYNEQFF.